This paragraph covers one TCR beta chain sequence. The target of this receptor is not known. The sample holds no much larger clone one base away, and base qualities are not on file. V is cut by 0 bases and J by 2 bases, and the space between the germline ends is 9 bases. CDR1 and CDR2 were assigned from the germline V gene as SGHVS and FNYEAQ. From the cysteine through the phenylalanine, the CDR3 covers 15 amino acids. Of the read, only the CDR3 DNA is kept; its 45 bases are in frame from base 1. The trial excluded patients who had a history of autoimmune disease or were on systemic immunosuppression. Peripheral blood for TCR sequencing was collected from all dose cohorts at baseline, on cycle 4 day 1, and on cycle 7 day 1. The samples were drawn from a first-in-human, open-label, multicenter phase I dose-escalation trial of ivuxolimab. Adults with locally advanced or metastatic melanoma, renal cell, hepatocellular, or head and neck squamous cell carcinoma were enrolled in the trial. CD4+ and CD8+ T cells were sorted separately from peripheral blood before TCR sequencing.

The data are from a study of OX40 agonist ivuxolimab in advanced cancers. Context from the whole study: Ivuxolimab was an agonistic, fully human IgG2 monoclonal antibody directed against OX40 (CD134), a costimulatory receptor. Partial responses occurred in three dose-escalation patients, of whom one had hepatocellular carcinoma and two had cutaneous melanoma. The purpose of peripheral TCRbeta sequencing was to test whether ivuxolimab changed TCR sequence diversity and led to clonal T-cell expansion. Intravenous ivuxolimab was administered to patients every 2 weeks at six dose levels: 0.01, 0.1, 0.3, 1.5, 3 and 10 mg/kg. The paper describes the monotherapy dose-escalation part (N of about 55 patients) of the phase I trial of ivuxolimab. Prior anti-PD-1, anti-PD-L1 or anti-CTLA-4 therapy was permitted, and checkpoint inhibitors had been received by roughly two fifths of dose-escalation patients. The dose-escalation cohort was around 84% male with a mean age of approximately 60 years, ranging from about 20 to 80. Of the approximately 50 dose-escalation patients, hepatocellular carcinoma was present in around 20, melanoma in approximately 15, renal cell carcinoma in 9 and head and neck cancer in 9. Here is what the overall study found, with its caveats: Low levels of normalized T-cell clonal expansion were also shown by some nonresponding patients. The antigen specificity of the clonally expanded peripheral T cells was not determined. At doses of 0.1 to 3.0 mg/kg, clonal expansion of both CD4+ and CD8+ blood T cells was observed from baseline to week 6. In the 0.1-3.0 mg/kg groups, partial responders had among the lowest normalized peripheral clonal expansion, particularly in CD8+ T cells. After ivuxolimab, CD8+ T cells had more expanded clones than CD4+ T cells on average.

For sequencing of the TCRbeta CDR3 region, genomic DNA was extracted from the sorted cells. The immunoSEQ Assay was used to sequence the TCRbeta CDR3 regions. As stored in TCRdb, this immuneACCESS dataset retains in-frame rearrangements with V and J assigned. A fraction of the clones does not appear; measured against another copy, unresolved V genes explain less than half of the discrepancy, and the remainder lacks a known reason. The sample profile shows around 28,000 clones; about 88% of them were found once. Roughly 15% of the sample comes from the top ten. Here the sequenced sample was CD4+ or CD8+ T cells sorted from blood, taken in a trial of the OX40 agonist ivuxolimab. The rearrangement combines TRBV7-6 with TRBJ2-3; too little of a D gene remains to name it. This TCR was sampled from an adult with an advanced solid tumor such as melanoma, head and neck, liver or kidney cancer. The CDR3 amino acid sequence is: CASSLALSLTDTQYF. The DNA is as follows: TGTGCCAGCAGCTTAGCGCTCAGCCTCACAGATACGCAGTATTTT. This CDR3, with the reference TRBV7-6 and TRBJ2-3 proteins standing in past its ends, gives the full variable domain GAGVSQSPRYKVTKRGQDVALRCDPISGHVSLYWYRQALGQGPEFLTYFNYEAQQDKSGLPNDRFSAERPEGSISTLTIQRTEQRDSAMYRCASSLALSLTDTQYFGPGTRLTVL.